The entry that follows covers one T cell receptor (beta chain) sequence. Its antigen remains unidentified. The sample comes from a study of T cell responses to AZD1222 COVID-19 vaccine. Study-wide results and caveats: Most donors were white British, females outnumbered males, and clonal diversity was possibly underestimated. Repertoires were sampled only after the peak T cell response.

The table came from immunoSEQ multiplex PCR; TCRdb's copy has only in-frame clones and leaves some out. The sample yields 85,000 to 95,000 clones, 90% seen once. The specimen comprised peripheral blood, sampled on day 0 of AZD1222 vaccination. The receptor comes from an adult in good health.

The CDR3 bases are TGTGCCAGCTCACCACCAACAGGGGCCCTGTTCGCAGATACGCAGTATTTT. This gives the protein CASSPPTGALFADTQYF. The chain employs TRBV18 and TRBJ2-3; 7 bases agree with TRBD1. J lost 4 bases, V lost 0 bases, and 10 bases had no gene match. There are 17 residues in the CDR3. The germline V gene has CDR1 KGHSH and CDR2 LQKENI.